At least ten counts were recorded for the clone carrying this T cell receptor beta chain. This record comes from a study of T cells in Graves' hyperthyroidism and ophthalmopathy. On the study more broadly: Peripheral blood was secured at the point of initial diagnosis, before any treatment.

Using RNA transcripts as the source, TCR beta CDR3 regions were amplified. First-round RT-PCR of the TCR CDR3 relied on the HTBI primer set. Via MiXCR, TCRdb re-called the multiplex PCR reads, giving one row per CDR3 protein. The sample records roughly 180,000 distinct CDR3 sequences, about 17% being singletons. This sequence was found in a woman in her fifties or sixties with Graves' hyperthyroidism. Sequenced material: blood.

CDR3 nucleotide sequence: TGCGCCAGCAGACCGGATAGGAACACTGAAGCTTTCTTT. This codes for CASRPDRNTEAFF. The rearrangement links TRBV10-2 to TRBJ1-1; D not resolved. This CDR3 has 13 residues. Trimming left V 6 bases short and J 1 base short, with 9 bases between. Germline V gives CDR1 WSHSY, CDR2 SAAADI.